Shown below are 24 T cell receptor beta chains from a single sample sequenced in a study of T cell repertoires in aging, cancer and after chemotherapy. TCR beta rearrangements were amplified from peripheral blood genomic DNA. A mixed TRB-A/B primer pool amplified rearranged TRB by multiplex touch-down PCR. TCRdb redid the calling of the multiplex PCR reads with MiXCR, one entry per CDR3 protein. The sample carries 2,500 to 3,000 distinct CDR3 sequences, 50% to 60% recorded once. The sequencing input was blood. The receptors come from a human donor with a blood cancer.

This clonotype was counted between two and nine times. The chain is built from TRBV6-5 and TRBJ2-7; 10 nucleotides line up with TRBD1. The CDR3 consists of 14 residues. J lost 4 bases, V lost 8 bases, and 8 bases had no gene match. The germline V gene has CDR1 MNHEY and CDR2 SVGAGI. CDR3 nucleotide sequence: TGTGCCAGCCGCGACCGGGACAGGGGTTACGAGCAGTACTTC. This encodes CASRDRDRGYEQYF.

This chain uses TRBV6-5 with TRBJ1-2, with a tentative D call TRBD1 (6 bases). V was pared by 5 bases and J by 4 bases, with 20 bases between. This CDR3 comprises 16 residues. The V gene's germline CDR1 is MNHEY and CDR2 SVGAGI. Here the CDR3 DNA reads TGTGCCAGCAGTGTCGCCAAACCAGGGGCGGTCTATGGCTACACCTTC. Translation: CASSVAKPGAVYGYTF.

This clonotype has just a few counts. The J gene is TRBJ1-1, the V gene TRBV19; tentative D call: TRBD1 (6 bases). The germline CDR1 and CDR2 sequences are LNHDA and SQIVND (reference sequence). Trimming took 4 bases from V and 0 from J, leaving 9 bases between them. The CDR3 totals 14 residues. The CDR3: CASSSRDMNTEAFF. CDR3 coding DNA: TGTGCCAGTAGTAGTCGGGACATGAACACTGAAGCTTTCTTT.

J is TRBJ2-5 and V is TRBV29-1, with D possibly matching TRBD1 (5 bases). The CDR3 has 15 amino acids. The ends were cut back, 0 bases at V and 5 bases at J, with 16 bases in the middle. Germline V CDR1 and CDR2: SQVTM, ANQGSEA. CDR3: CSVEDRARAWETQYF. The CDR3 bases are TGCAGCGTTGAAGATAGGGCCAGGGCGTGGGAGACCCAGTACTTC.

V gene TRBV30 combines with J gene TRBJ2-5; D is possibly TRBD1 or TRBD2 (5 bases each). Trimming cost V 4 bases and J 0 bases, with 12 bases left between them. Germline V gene lookup returns CDR1 GTSNPN and CDR2 SVGIG (reference sequence). The CDR3 length is 14 residues. The CDR3 loop reads CAWTPGTNQETQYF. CDR3 coding DNA: TGTGCCTGGACCCCGGGGACCAACCAAGAGACCCAGTACTTC.

This rearrangement joins TRBV29-1 to TRBJ1-1; D possibly corresponds to TRBD1 (5 bases). CDR3 length: 14 residues. Germline CDR1 reads SQVTM; CDR2 reads ANQGSEA. V lost 5 bases to trimming and J lost 0 bases, with 13 bases between them. The CDR3 DNA sequence: TGCAGCGTTCTTCCAGGGAACCTGAACACTGAAGCTTTCTTT. This sequence encodes CSVLPGNLNTEAFF.

This clonotype was counted once. The chain joins TRBV5-1 to TRBJ1-1, with D unresolved. From germline, CDR1 is SGHRS and CDR2 YFSETQ. CDR3 length: 13 residues. V was shortened by 4 bases and J by 2 bases, with 9 bases between the two germline ends. CDR3 DNA sequence: TGCGCCAGCAGCCTTGATATCAACACTGAAGCTTTCTTT. This sequence encodes CASSLDINTEAFF. Full variable domain (rest looked up from reference TRBV5-1 and TRBJ1-1): KAGVTQTPRYLIKTRGQQVTLSCSPISGHRSVSWYQQTPGQGLQFLFEYFSETQRNKGNFPGRFSGRQFSNSRSEMNVSTLELGDSALYLCASSLDINTEAFFGQGTRLTVV.

The V gene is TRBV20-1, the J gene TRBJ2-3; weak D call: TRBD2 (6 bases). Germline V gene data show CDR1 as DFQATT and CDR2 as SNEGSKA (reference sequence). Trimming removed 0 bases from V and 2 bases from J, with 21 bases in between. The CDR3 spans 18 residues. Here the CDR3 reads CSARDTGSRLDFTDTQYF. In DNA, the CDR3 is TGCAGTGCTAGAGATACAGGCTCTCGACTAGACTTCACAGATACGCAGTATTTT.

This clonotype appeared a few times. CDR3 loop: CASSMAYYGYTF. Here the CDR3 DNA reads TGTGCCAGTAGTATGGCTTACTATGGCTACACCTTC. The rearrangement links TRBV19 to TRBJ1-2, with D hard to call. Trimming stripped 3 bases from V and 3 bases from J, with 5 bases between. The CDR3 is made up of 12 amino acids. The germline V gene encodes CDR1 LNHDA and CDR2 SQIVND (reference sequence).

This chain connects TRBV10-3 to TRBJ1-3, with 8 bases matching TRBD1. This CDR3 is built from 15 residues. CDR1 ENHRY and CDR2 SYGVKD come from the germline V gene. V shed 2 bases, J shed 4 bases, and the junction held 4 bases outside the gene matches. CDR3 loop: CAISEPTGAGNTIYF. The DNA of the CDR3 is TGTGCCATCAGTGAGCCGACAGGGGCCGGAAACACCATATATTTT.

This clonotype has just a few counts. The rearrangement uses TRBV13 and TRBJ1-2; D perhaps matches TRBD1 (5 bases). Looked up from germline, CDR1 is PRHDT and CDR2 is FYEKMQ (reference sequence). CDR3 length: 13 amino acids. Trimming pared 1 base from V and 8 bases from J, leaving 11 bases between. The DNA of the CDR3 is TGTGCCAGCAGCTTAGACGGGGCGCAGGGCTACACCTTC. Protein sequence: CASSLDGAQGYTF.

The V call is TRBV29-1, the J call TRBJ2-3, with D perhaps TRBD1 or TRBD2 (6 bases each). CDR1 is SQVTM, CDR2 ANQGSEA, per germline. V dropped 7 bases and J dropped 4 bases, with 21 bases sitting between them. The CDR3 runs to 15 residues. The CDR3 spells CSASSRGGGADTQYF. The CDR3 bases are TGCAGCGCCAGTTCCAGGGGAGGTGGTGCAGATACGCAGTATTTT.

This chain connects TRBV18 to TRBJ2-5, with 9 bases identical to TRBD1. The trim removed 3 bases at V and 7 bases at J, leaving 9 bases unmatched. The CDR3 is made up of 15 amino acids. Germline V gives CDR1 KGHSH, CDR2 LQKENI. The CDR3 nucleotides are TGTGCCAGCTCACCTACCGGGACAGGGTTCGGGACCCAGTACTTC. Residues: CASSPTGTGFGTQYF.

The V gene is TRBV5-6, the J gene TRBJ1-2; D is uncertain. Germline V gives CDR1 SGHDT, CDR2 YYEEEE. This CDR3 has 14 residues. The V gene lost 0 bases and the J gene lost 6 bases, with 12 bases spanning the gap. CDR3 nucleotide sequence: TGTGCCAGCAGCTTGGGACGTCCACGAGATGGCTACACCTTC. Its translation: CASSLGRPRDGYTF. The full variable domain, its missing parts supplied by reference TRBV5-6 and TRBJ1-2, is DAGVTQSPTHLIKTRGQQVTLRCSPKSGHDTVSWYQQALGQGPQFIFQYYEEEERQRGNFPDRFSGHQFPNYSSELNVNALLLGDSALYLCASSLGRPRDGYTFGSGTRLTVV.

This clonotype came up a few times. The chain links TRBV5-6 to TRBJ2-2; D gene uncertain. V was clipped by 2 bases and J by 0 bases, with 11 bases between them. CDR3 length equals 16 residues. The germline CDR1 and CDR2 sequences are SGHDT and YYEEEE. The CDR3 sequence is CASSFGQKSNTGELFF. In nucleotides, the CDR3 is TGTGCCAGCAGCTTCGGCCAGAAGTCGAACACCGGGGAGCTGTTTTTT.

This clonotype was observed a handful of times. J is TRBJ2-7 and V is TRBV27, with TRBD2 identical over 11 bases. CDR1 is MNHEY and CDR2 is SMNVEV in the germline V gene (reference sequence). The CDR3 has 18 residues. V lost 2 bases and J lost 3; bases outside the gene matches: 12. DNA of the CDR3: TGTGCCAGCAGTTTAGGCCCCTCCCTCGGACTAGCGGGCTACGAGCAGTACTTC. This encodes CASSLGPSLGLAGYEQYF.

The genes are TRBV5-6 and TRBJ2-2; D gene unclear. The V end lost 3 bases, the J end lost 4 bases, and 7 bases lay between the germline ends. CDR1 is SGHDT, CDR2 YYEEEE, per germline. CDR3 size: 13 residues. The CDR3 bases are TGTGCCAGCAGCTGGGGTTTCACCGGGGAGCTGTTTTTT. Translating it yields CASSWGFTGELFF.

This sequence joins TRBV29-1 and TRBJ2-5; D gene unclear. Trimming stripped 2 bases from V and 2 bases from J, with 3 bases between. The CDR3 has 11 residues. Germline values: CDR1 SQVTM, CDR2 ANQGSEA. The CDR3 protein is CSVERQETQYF. The CDR3 DNA follows: TGCAGCGTTGAAAGGCAAGAGACCCAGTACTTC.

Notes on this clonotype: At one end the junction does not follow the germline gene, possibly because of a read error. The V call is TRBV19, the J call TRBJ2-3; TRBD2 matches 7 bases. The V gene's germline CDR1 is LNHDA and CDR2 SQIVND (reference sequence). The CDR3 extends over 17 amino acids. CDR3 protein: CASSPPLSGEDTNTQYF. The CDR3 bases are TGTGCCAGCAGCCCCCCCTTGAGCGGGGAGGACACAAATACGCAGTATTTT.

This rearrangement joins TRBV12-3 or TRBV12-4 to TRBJ2-7, with D hard to call. The germline V and J ends were trimmed by 0 bases and 1 base, with 4 bases remaining between them. The CDR3 length is 13 residues. This CDR3 is CASSLAGSYEQYF. CDR3 DNA: TGTGCCAGCAGTTTAGCGGGGTCCTACGAGCAGTACTTC.

The V gene is TRBV27, the J gene TRBJ2-2; maybe TRBD1 (7 bases). Per germline, CDR1 MNHEY and CDR2 SMNVEV (reference sequence). There are 15 residues in the CDR3. V was pared by 6 bases and J by 5 bases, with 16 bases between. The CDR3 region has the DNA TGTGCCAGCAGCGACAGGGTGGGGGGAACCGGGGAGCTGTTTTTT. This translates into CASSDRVGGTGELFF.

The gene calls are TRBV6-5 and TRBJ2-2, with 10 positions matching TRBD2. Trimming cost V 4 bases and J 2 bases; bases outside gene matches: 13. CDR1 is MNHEY and CDR2 is SVGAGI in the germline V gene. The CDR3 has 19 amino acids. The CDR3 DNA reads as TGTGCCAGCAGTTCCTCCTCGGTAGCGGGGGGCCTCAACACCGGGGAGCTGTTTTTT. Translating it yields CASSSSSVAGGLNTGELFF.

This clonotype turned up a few times. The chain couples TRBV12-3 or TRBV12-4 to TRBJ1-6; perhaps TRBD1 as D (5 bases). V was cut by 6 bases and J by 8 bases, with 32 bases left in between. The CDR3 extends over 20 amino acids. In DNA form, the CDR3 reads TGTGCCAGCAGCATTAGAACCCTTCTGCAGGGAAGGGGTGACGATTCACCCCTCCACTTT. It specifies CASSIRTLLQGRGDDSPLHF.

The J gene is TRBJ2-7, the V gene TRBV6-5; no reliable D call. V lost 6 bases and J 0 bases, leaving 9 bases between the germline ends. The CDR3 runs 13 residues. CDR1 and CDR2 from the germline V gene are MNHEY and SVGAGI. The CDR3 DNA sequence: TGTGCCAGCAGCCCCGTGGACTCCTACGAGCAGTACTTC. This translates into CASSPVDSYEQYF.